This T cell receptor beta chain was captured by sequencing in a study of cytomegalovirus exposure and HLA in healthy donors. Study-level results: Cytomegalovirus association was assigned to more than 150 TCR beta chains.

About this clone: Its antigen is still unknown.

The CDR3 runs to 15 residues. From germline, CDR1 is MDHEN and CDR2 SYDVKM. Trimming shortened V by 6 bases and J by 2 bases, and 17 bases separated the two germline ends. The PCR was carried out with 60 Vbeta primers and 13 Jbeta primers. Clones were sequenced by immunoSEQ multiplex PCR, and TCRdb holds only the in-frame ones, with some missing. Seen here are around 120,000 clones, about 72% observed once, and the top ten hold approximately 16%. V gene TRBV28 combines with J gene TRBJ2-7, with TRBD1 as a possible D gene (6 bases). Sequenced material: PBMCs. The clonotype was recovered from a man aged 50 or older in good health and CMV-seropositive. The CDR3 region has the DNA TGTGCCAGCAGGCTATTCACCGGGACAACCTACGAGCAGTACTTC. It translates to CASRLFTGTTYEQYF.